The following is a T cell receptor beta chain sequence with its context. The sample comes from a study of blood T cell repertoires in COVID-19. Overall study context: The cDNA or gDNA used as material had been derived from T cells, B-cell-depleted T cells, or PBMCs.

Original handling: Nucleated cell number was recorded as an estimate derived from reference gene primer amplification. Some clones are missing from TCRdb's copy, which holds only in-frame ones; the method was immunoSEQ multiplex PCR. Clonal size and the V and J genes are those of that table, whereas D and trimming came from the DNA. The data hold fewer than 250,000 clones, with around 85% observed a single time. Deletions cut 2 bases from V and 4 bases from J, with 10 bases between. Germline CDR1 is SGHRS and CDR2 is YFSETQ. CDR3 length: 15 residues. The source of this sequence is a woman aged 50 to 60 with acute or convalescent COVID-19. The chain links TRBV5-1 to TRBJ2-6; tentative D call: TRBD2 (5 bases). Sequencing was performed on peripheral blood. DNA for the CDR3: TGCGCCAGCAGCTTATTCGGGGAAGGGGCCAACGTCCTGACTTTC. Its protein is CASSLFGEGANVLTF.